This T cell receptor (beta chain) was profiled in a study of beta chain features in type 1 diabetes. Study conclusions and caveats: All four CD4+ subsets of Type 1 diabetes patients contained TCRB CDR3s that were moderately but significantly shorter.

Per donor, one heparinised blood draw averaged roughly 110 mL. As concerns this clone: Antigen unknown.

The study reverse transcribed the entire isolated RNA, so it sequenced expressed TCRB transcripts. TCRdb's table, derived via immunoSEQ multiplex PCR, lists solely in-frame clones and lacks some. The sample contains about 52,000 clones, roughly 41% of which appear only once. From germline, CDR1 is SGHRS and CDR2 YFSETQ. V lost 2 bases and J lost 8; bases outside the gene matches: 6. The CDR3 contains 13 residues. Sequenced: Tregs from blood. The chain uses TRBV5-1 and TRBJ1-2, with 7 bases identical to TRBD1. The TCR sequence derives from a man aged 25-40 years with type 1 diabetes. CDR3 DNA: TGCGCCAGCAGCTTAACAGGGGCATGGGGCTACACCTTC. Amino acids: CASSLTGAWGYTF. The entire variable domain, with the rest obtained from reference TRBV5-1 and TRBJ1-2, is as follows: KAGVTQTPRYLIKTRGQQVTLSCSPISGHRSVSWYQQTPGQGLQFLFEYFSETQRNKGNFPGRFSGRQFSNSRSEMNVSTLELGDSALYLCASSLTGAWGYTFGSGTRLTVV.